The 18 T cell receptor beta chains reported below all come from one sample, sequenced in a study of T cell changes during pregnancy in multiple sclerosis. Sequencing used immunoSEQ multiplex PCR; TCRdb keeps in-frame clones, though not all of them. This sample carries under 95,000 clones, roughly 95% of them seen once, and the ten largest clones take less than 0.75%. The specimen comprised peripheral blood, sampled in the second trimester of pregnancy. The source of these receptors is a female donor in good health, enrolled as a control in a pregnancy study.

The gene calls are TRBV5-4 and TRBJ2-7, with 10 bases that match TRBD2. The length of the CDR3 is 18 residues. J gave up 2 bases and V 1 base, and 12 bases lay outside the gene matches. Germline V gene lookup returns CDR1 SGHNT and CDR2 YYREEE (reference sequence). CDR3 in amino acids: CASSLRSGLAGDPYEQYF. DNA of the CDR3: TGTGCCAGCAGCTTGCGGTCCGGCCTAGCGGGGGATCCCTACGAGCAGTACTTC.

This chain connects TRBV30 to TRBJ2-7, with 13 bases fitting TRBD2. J lost 7 bases, V lost 3 bases, and 6 bases had no gene match. Germline CDR1 GTSNPN, CDR2 SVGIG (reference sequence). The CDR3 consists of 14 residues. CDR3 coding DNA: TGTGCCTGGAGCCAACTAGCGGGGGGGCAAGAGCAGTACTTC. Amino acids: CAWSQLAGGQEQYF.

This sequence joins TRBV11-3 and TRBJ1-5; possible D gene TRBD1, 5 bases. The V end lost 4 bases, the J end lost 5 bases, and 15 bases lay between the germline ends. The germline gives CDR1 SGHNT, CDR2 YENEEA. The CDR3 has 15 amino acids. CDR3 sequence (DNA): TGTGCCAGCAGCTCCGGGGGGGAGTCCGATCAGCCCCAGCATTTT. Translating gives CASSSGGESDQPQHF. Drawing the rest from reference TRBV11-3 and TRBJ1-5, the complete variable domain is EAGVVQSPRYKIIEKKQPVAFWCNPISGHNTLYWYLQNLGQGPELLIRYENEEAVDDSQLPKDRFSAERLKGVDSTLKIQPAELGDSAVYLCASSSGGESDQPQHFGDGTRLSIL.

The chain uses TRBV19 and TRBJ2-7; TRBD1 is a possible D gene (5 bases). V lost 3 bases to trimming and J lost 3 bases, with 12 bases between them. CDR1 LNHDA and CDR2 SQIVND come from the germline V gene (reference sequence). The CDR3 sequence is 14 residues long. CDR3 nucleotides: TGTGCCAGTAGTATCAGGGAACAGATCTACGAGCAGTACTTC. Its translation is CASSIREQIYEQYF.

The chain employs TRBV6-5 and TRBJ1-1; 7 nucleotides agree with TRBD1. This CDR3 has 14 amino acids. CDR1 is MNHEY, CDR2 SVGAGI, per germline. Trimming took 6 bases from V and 2 from J; bases not matched to a gene: 6. The CDR3 DNA is TGTGCCAGCAGACTACAGGGGATTAACACTGAAGCTTTCTTT. Translated: CASRLQGINTEAFF.

The chain links TRBV7-8 to TRBJ1-5; D not certain. CDR1 and CDR2 (germline): SGHVS, FQNEAQ. The CDR3 contains 16 residues. V was cut by 0 bases and J by 1 base, with 10 bases left in between. CDR3 amino acids: CASSLATAGSNQPQHF. The CDR3 region has the DNA TGTGCCAGCAGCTTAGCGACGGCGGGGAGCAATCAGCCCCAGCATTTT.

The chain is built from TRBV14 and TRBJ2-3; 11 bases map to TRBD2. The CDR3 is made up of 16 amino acids. Looked up from germline, CDR1 is SGHDN and CDR2 is FVKESK. Trimming removed 2 bases from V and 3 bases from J; junction bases left unmatched: 4. This CDR3 reads CASSQLAGGETDTQYF. CDR3 in DNA: TGTGCCAGCAGCCAACTAGCGGGGGGCGAAACAGATACGCAGTATTTT.

V usage is TRBV6-1 and J usage is TRBJ2-3; TRBD1 matches 7 bases. The CDR3 is 15 amino acids. The J segment lost 4 bases and the V segment lost 3 bases, leaving 7 bases of the junction unmatched. CDR1 and CDR2 from the germline V gene are MNHNS and SASEGT. The chain's CDR3 is CASSDPGQVADTQYF. Written as DNA, the CDR3 is TGTGCCAGCAGTGACCCCGGACAGGTCGCAGATACGCAGTATTTT.

This clone was observed a few times. This chain links TRBV7-2 with TRBJ1-3, with unresolved D. The CDR3 extends over 13 amino acids. Trimming took 1 base from V and 3 from J, leaving 4 bases between them. Germline V gene sequence: CDR1 SGHTA, CDR2 FQGNSA. CDR3 sequence (DNA): TGTGCCAGCAGCTTAGTTTATGGAAACACCATATATTTT. The encoded protein is CASSLVYGNTIYF.

J is TRBJ1-5 and V is TRBV19, with 11 nucleotides matching TRBD1. Germline V gives CDR1 LNHDA, CDR2 SQIVND (reference sequence). This CDR3 is 17 amino acids long. Trimming at V came to 7 bases and at J to 0 bases, leaving 8 bases not matched to a gene. The CDR3 bases are TGTGCCAGTACGGGGACAGGGGGACTATATAGCAATCAGCCCCAGCATTTT. Encoded protein: CASTGTGGLYSNQPQHF.

This sequence joins TRBV5-6 and TRBJ1-4, with D unresolved. There are 14 residues in the CDR3. V was cut by 0 bases and J by 2 bases, with 5 bases left in between. Germline CDR1 and CDR2: SGHDT and YYEEEE. The CDR3 is CASSLGRTNEKLFF. The CDR3 DNA reads as TGTGCCAGCAGCTTGGGGCGGACTAATGAAAAACTGTTTTTT.

The chain couples TRBV25-1 to TRBJ1-3; D gene uncertain. Trimming shortened V by 5 bases and J by 0 bases, and 14 bases separated the two germline ends. The CDR3 is 16 amino acids. Germline V gene sequence: CDR1 MGHDK, CDR2 SYGVNS. Written as DNA, the CDR3 is TGTGCCAGCAGTCAGTCTTCGACATTCTCTGGAAACACCATATATTTT. It is translated as CASSQSSTFSGNTIYF.

V is TRBV29-1 and J is TRBJ1-2; possible D gene TRBD1, 6 bases. Germline V lookup: CDR1 SQVTM, CDR2 ANQGSEA. Trimming took 3 bases from V and 7 from J, leaving 18 bases between them. This CDR3 comprises 14 residues. The CDR3 region has the DNA TGCAGCGTTGACCCCGGGACAAACGATGGTGGCTACACCTTC. Its translation is CSVDPGTNDGGYTF.

This rearrangement joins TRBV2 to TRBJ2-2; TRBD1 matches at 8 bases. The CDR3 is made up of 15 amino acids. The germline gives CDR1 SNHLY, CDR2 FYNNEI. J was trimmed by 3 bases and V by 5 bases; bases with no gene match: 5. The DNA for the CDR3 is TGTGCCAGCAGTCCTGACAGGGGTGACACCGGGGAGCTGTTTTTT. Its protein is CASSPDRGDTGELFF.

The gene calls are TRBV6-1 and TRBJ1-3; possibly TRBD1 for D (6 bases). This CDR3 has 15 residues. Trimming took off 10 bases at V and 1 base at J, with 17 bases between the two ends. Germline CDR1 is MNHNS and CDR2 is SASEGT. CDR3 nucleotides: TGTGCCATCGTTCGGGGGGCGACTTCTGGAAACACCATATATTTT. Translation gives CAIVRGATSGNTIYF.

The chain links TRBV19 to TRBJ1-5; D gene uncertain. Germline CDR1 is LNHDA and CDR2 is SQIVND (reference sequence). V was cut by 0 bases and J by 0 bases, with 12 bases left in between. The CDR3 is 17 amino acids. In DNA form, the CDR3 reads TGTGCCAGTAGTATAGAACTCTCCAAGAATAGCAATCAGCCCCAGCATTTT. Translation gives CASSIELSKNSNQPQHF.

The rearrangement joins TRBV19 to TRBJ1-5; 7 bases match TRBD1. CDR1 is LNHDA, CDR2 SQIVND, per germline (reference sequence). With 9 bases clipped from V and 7 bases from J, the junction kept 12 bases outside the gene matches. This CDR3 has 14 residues. This chain's CDR3 is CASSRQGAEQPQHF. CDR3 nucleotides: TGTGCCAGCTCTCGACAGGGTGCTGAGCAGCCCCAGCATTTT.

The J gene is TRBJ2-2, the V gene TRBV4-2; D ambiguous. The CDR3 spans 16 residues. Germline V gives CDR1 LGHNA, CDR2 YNFKEQ. Trimming pared 0 bases from V and 3 bases from J, leaving 11 bases between. CDR3 amino acids: CASSQDSGLDTGELFF. CDR3 in DNA: TGTGCCAGCAGCCAAGATTCAGGTTTAGACACCGGGGAGCTGTTTTTT.